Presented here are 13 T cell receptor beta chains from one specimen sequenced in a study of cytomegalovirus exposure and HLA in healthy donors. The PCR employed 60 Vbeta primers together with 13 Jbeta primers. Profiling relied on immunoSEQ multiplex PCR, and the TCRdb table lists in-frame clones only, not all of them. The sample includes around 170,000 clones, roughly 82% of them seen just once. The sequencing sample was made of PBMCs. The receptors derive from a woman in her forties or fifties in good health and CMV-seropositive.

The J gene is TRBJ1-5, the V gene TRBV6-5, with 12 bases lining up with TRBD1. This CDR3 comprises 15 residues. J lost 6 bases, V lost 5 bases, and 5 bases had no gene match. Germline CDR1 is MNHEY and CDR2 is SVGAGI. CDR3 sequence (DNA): TGTGCCAGCAGTCGGGGACAGGGGGCTGTTCAGCCCCAGCATTTT. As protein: CASSRGQGAVQPQHF.

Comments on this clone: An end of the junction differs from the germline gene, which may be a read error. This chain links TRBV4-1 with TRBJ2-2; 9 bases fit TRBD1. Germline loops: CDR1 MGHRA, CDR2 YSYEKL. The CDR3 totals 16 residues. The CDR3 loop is CASSYPQGAGAGELFF. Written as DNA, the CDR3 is TGTGCCAGCAGCTATCCACAGGGGGCAGGGGCCGGGGAGCTGTTTTTT.

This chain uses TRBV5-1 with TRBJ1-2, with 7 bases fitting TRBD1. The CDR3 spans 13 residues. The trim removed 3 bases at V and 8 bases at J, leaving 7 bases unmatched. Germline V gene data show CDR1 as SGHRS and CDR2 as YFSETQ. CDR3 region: CASSSQGGAGYTF. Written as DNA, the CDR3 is TGCGCCAGCAGCTCGCAGGGGGGCGCGGGCTACACCTTC.

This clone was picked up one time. In DNA form, the CDR3 reads TGTGCCAGGTGCCTCGGTAGGGGAACCTATGGCTACACCTTC. Amino acid sequence: CARCLGRGTYGYTF. This chain uses TRBV7-5 with TRBJ1-2; TRBD1, as called in the table, went unchecked against the DNA. TRBV7-5 is recorded as a pseudogene. The CDR3 is made up of 14 amino acids.

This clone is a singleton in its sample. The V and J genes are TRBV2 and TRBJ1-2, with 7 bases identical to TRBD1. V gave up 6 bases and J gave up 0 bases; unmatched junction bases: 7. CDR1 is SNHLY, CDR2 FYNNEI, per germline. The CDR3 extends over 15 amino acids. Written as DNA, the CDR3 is TGTGCCAGCAGGGGTGGACAGGCAACTAACTATGGCTACACCTTC. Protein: CASRGGQATNYGYTF. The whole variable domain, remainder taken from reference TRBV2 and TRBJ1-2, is EPEVTQTPSHQVTQMGQEVILRCVPISNHLYFYWYRQILGQKVEFLVSFYNNEISEKSEIFDDQFSVERPDGSNFTLKIRSTKLEDSAMYFCASRGGQATNYGYTFGSGTRLTVV.

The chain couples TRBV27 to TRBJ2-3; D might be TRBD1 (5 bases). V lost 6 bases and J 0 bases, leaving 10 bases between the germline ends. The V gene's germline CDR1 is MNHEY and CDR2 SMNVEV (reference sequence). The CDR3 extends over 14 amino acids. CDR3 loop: CASSDSPSTDTQYF. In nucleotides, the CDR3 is TGTGCCAGCAGCGACAGTCCTAGCACAGATACGCAGTATTTT.

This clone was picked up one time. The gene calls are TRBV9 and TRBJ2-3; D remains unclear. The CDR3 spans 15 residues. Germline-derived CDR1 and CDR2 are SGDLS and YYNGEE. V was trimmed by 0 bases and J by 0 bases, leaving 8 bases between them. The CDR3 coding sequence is TGTGCCAGCAGCGTAGTTCCACAGAGCACAGATACGCAGTATTTT. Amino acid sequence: CASSVVPQSTDTQYF.

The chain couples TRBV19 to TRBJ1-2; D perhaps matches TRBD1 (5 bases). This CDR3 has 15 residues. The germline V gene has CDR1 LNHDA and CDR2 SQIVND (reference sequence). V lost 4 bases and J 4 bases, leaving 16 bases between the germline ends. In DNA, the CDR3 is TGTGCCAGTAGTACCGGGGGAGGGGCCGGCTATGGCTACACCTTC. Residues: CASSTGGGAGYGYTF.

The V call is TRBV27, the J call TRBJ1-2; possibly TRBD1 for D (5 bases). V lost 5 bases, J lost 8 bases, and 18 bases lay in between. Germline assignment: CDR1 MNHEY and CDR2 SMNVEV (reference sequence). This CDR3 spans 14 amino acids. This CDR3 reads CASSRSQGQIGYTF. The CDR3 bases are TGTGCCAGCAGTAGGAGTCAGGGCCAGATCGGCTACACCTTC.

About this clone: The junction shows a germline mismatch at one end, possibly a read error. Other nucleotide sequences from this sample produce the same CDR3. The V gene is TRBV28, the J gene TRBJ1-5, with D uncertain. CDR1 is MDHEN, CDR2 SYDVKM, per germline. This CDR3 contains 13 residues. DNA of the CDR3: TGTGCCAGTAGTTCCACCACCCGACAAGATCAGCATTTT. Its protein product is CASSSTTRQDQHF.

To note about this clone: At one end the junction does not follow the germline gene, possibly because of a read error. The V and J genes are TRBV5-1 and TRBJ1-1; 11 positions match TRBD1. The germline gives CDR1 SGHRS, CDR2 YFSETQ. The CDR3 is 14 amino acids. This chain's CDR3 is CASSIGQGALRRDF. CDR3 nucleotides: TGCGCCAGCAGCATCGGACAGGGGGCCTTAAGGAGAGATTTT.

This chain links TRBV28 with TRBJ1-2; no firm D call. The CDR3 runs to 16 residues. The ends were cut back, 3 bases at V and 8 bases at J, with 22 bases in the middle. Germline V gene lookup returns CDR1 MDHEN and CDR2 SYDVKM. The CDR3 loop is CASSLTPKSPPLGYTF. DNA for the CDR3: TGTGCCAGCAGTTTGACTCCGAAGTCCCCCCCGTTAGGCTACACCTTC.

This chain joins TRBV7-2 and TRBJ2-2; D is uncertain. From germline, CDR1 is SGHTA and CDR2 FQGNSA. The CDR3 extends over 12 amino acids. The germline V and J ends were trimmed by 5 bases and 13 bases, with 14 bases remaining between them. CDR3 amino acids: CASSLGKERLFF. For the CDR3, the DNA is TGTGCCAGCAGCCTAGGGAAGGAGAGGCTGTTTTTT.